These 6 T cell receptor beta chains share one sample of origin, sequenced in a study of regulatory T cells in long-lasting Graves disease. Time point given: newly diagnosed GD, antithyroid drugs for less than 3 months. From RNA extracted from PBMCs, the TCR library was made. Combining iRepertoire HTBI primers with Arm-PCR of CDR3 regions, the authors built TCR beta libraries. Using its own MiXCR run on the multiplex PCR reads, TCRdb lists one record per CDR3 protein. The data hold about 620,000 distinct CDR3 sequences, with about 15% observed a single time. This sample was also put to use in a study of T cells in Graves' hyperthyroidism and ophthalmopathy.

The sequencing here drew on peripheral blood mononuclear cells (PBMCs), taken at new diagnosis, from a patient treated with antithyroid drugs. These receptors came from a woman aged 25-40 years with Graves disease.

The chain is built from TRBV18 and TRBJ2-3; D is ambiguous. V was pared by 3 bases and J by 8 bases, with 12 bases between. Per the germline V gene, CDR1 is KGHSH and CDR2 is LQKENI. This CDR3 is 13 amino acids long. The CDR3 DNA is TGTGCCAGCTCACCTCAAACTACGGGTACGCAGTATTTT. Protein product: CASSPQTTGTQYF.

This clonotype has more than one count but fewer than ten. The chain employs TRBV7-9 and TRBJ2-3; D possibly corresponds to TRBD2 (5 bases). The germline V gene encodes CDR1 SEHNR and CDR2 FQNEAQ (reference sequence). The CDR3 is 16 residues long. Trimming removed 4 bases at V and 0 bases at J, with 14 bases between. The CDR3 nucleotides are TGTGCCAGCAGCTCCGCTTATAGCGTTAGCACAGATACGCAGTATTTT. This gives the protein CASSSAYSVSTDTQYF. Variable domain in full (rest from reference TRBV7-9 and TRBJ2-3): DTGVSQNPRHKITKRGQNVTFRCDPISEHNRLYWYRQTLGQGPEFLTYFQNEAQLEKSRLLSDRFSAERPKGSFSTLEIQRTEQGDSAMYLCASSSAYSVSTDTQYFGPGTRLTVL.

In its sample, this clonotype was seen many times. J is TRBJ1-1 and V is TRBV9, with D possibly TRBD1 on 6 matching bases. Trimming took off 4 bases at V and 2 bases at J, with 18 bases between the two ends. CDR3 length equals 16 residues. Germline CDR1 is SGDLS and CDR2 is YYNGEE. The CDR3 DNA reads TGTGCCAGCAGCCCGACCCACCAGGACAGAAACACTGAAGCTTTCTTT. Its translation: CASSPTHQDRNTEAFF.

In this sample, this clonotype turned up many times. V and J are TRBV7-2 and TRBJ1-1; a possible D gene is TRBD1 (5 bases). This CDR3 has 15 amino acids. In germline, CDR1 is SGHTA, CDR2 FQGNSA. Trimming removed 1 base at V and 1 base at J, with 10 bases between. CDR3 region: CASSLEGARNTEAFF. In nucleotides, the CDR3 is TGTGCCAGCAGCTTAGAAGGGGCCCGGAACACTGAAGCTTTCTTT.

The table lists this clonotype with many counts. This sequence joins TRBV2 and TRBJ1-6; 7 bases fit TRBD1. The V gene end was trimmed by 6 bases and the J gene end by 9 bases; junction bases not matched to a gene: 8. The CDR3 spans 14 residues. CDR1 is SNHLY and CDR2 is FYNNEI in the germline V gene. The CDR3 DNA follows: TGTGCCAGCAGGGCCACAGGGGCAGGTTCACCCCTCCACTTT. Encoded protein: CASRATGAGSPLHF.

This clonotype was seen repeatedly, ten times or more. CDR3 region: CASLPRGQASYEQYF. Written as DNA, the CDR3 is TGTGCCAGCCTACCAAGGGGACAGGCCTCCTACGAGCAGTACTTC. The chain has TRBV6-2 or TRBV6-3 and TRBJ2-7; TRBD1 matches 8 bases. The length of the CDR3 is 15 residues. From germline, CDR1 is MNHEY and CDR2 SVGEGT. The J segment lost 0 bases and the V segment lost 8 bases, leaving 9 bases of the junction unmatched.